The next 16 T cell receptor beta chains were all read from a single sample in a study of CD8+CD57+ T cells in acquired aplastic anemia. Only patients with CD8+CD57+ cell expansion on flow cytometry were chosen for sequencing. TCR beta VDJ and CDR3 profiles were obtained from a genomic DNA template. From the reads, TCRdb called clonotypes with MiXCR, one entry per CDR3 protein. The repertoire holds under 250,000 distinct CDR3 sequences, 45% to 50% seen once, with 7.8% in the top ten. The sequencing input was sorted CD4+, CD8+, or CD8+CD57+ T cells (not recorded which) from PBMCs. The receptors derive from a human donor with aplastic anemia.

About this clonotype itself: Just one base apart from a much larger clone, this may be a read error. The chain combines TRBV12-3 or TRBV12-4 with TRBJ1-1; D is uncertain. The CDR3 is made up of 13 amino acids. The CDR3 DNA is TGTGTCAGCAGCCGACGACTTTCCTACGAAGCTTTCTTT. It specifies CVSSRRLSYEAFF.

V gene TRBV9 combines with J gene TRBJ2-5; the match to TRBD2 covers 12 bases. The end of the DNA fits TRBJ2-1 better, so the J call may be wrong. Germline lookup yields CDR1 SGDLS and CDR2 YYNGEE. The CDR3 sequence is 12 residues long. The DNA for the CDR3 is TGTGCCAGCGCTAGCGGGAGGGGTGAGCAGTTCTTC. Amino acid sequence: CASASGRGEQFF.

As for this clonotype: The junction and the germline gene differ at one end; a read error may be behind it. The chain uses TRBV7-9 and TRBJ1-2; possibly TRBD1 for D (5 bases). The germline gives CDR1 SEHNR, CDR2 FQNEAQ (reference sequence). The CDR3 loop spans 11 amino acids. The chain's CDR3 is CASSGGGGYTF. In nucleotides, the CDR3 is TGCGCCAGCAGCGGGGGAGGTGGCTACACCTTC.

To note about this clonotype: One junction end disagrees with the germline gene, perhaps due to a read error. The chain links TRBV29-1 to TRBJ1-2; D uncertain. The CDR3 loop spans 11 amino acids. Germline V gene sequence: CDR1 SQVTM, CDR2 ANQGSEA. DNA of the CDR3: TGCAGCGTTGCGGGTAGCGGGAGAACCTACTTC. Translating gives CSVAGSGRTYF.

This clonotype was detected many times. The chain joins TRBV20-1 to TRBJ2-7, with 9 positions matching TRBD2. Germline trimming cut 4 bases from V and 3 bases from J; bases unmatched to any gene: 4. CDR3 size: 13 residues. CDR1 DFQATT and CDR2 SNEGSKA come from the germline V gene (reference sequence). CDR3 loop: CSANSLAGYEQYF. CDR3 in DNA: TGCAGTGCTAATTCACTAGCGGGCTACGAGCAGTACTTC.

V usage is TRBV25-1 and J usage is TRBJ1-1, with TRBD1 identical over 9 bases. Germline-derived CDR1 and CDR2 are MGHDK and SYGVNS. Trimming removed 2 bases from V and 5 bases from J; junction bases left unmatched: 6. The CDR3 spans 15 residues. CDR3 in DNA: TGTGCCAGCAGTGAACCGGGACAGGGAAGAACTGAAGCTTTCTTT. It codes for CASSEPGQGRTEAFF.

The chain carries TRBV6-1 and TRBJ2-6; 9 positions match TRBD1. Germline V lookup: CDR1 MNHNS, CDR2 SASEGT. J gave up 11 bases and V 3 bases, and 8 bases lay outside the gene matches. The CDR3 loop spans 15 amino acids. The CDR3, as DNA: TGTGCCAGCAGTGATCGTCGGACAGGGGCATACGTCCTGACTTTC. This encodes CASSDRRTGAYVLTF.

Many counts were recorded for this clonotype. CDR3 amino acids: CASSIAGGGLETQYF. In DNA form, the CDR3 reads TGTGCCAGTAGTATAGCGGGCGGGGGGTTAGAGACCCAGTACTTC. This rearrangement joins TRBV19 to TRBJ2-5; 8 bases map to TRBD2. This CDR3 has 15 amino acids. Losses at the gene ends were 1 base for V and 4 bases for J; bases not matched to a gene: 5. Germline lookup yields CDR1 LNHDA and CDR2 SQIVND (reference sequence).

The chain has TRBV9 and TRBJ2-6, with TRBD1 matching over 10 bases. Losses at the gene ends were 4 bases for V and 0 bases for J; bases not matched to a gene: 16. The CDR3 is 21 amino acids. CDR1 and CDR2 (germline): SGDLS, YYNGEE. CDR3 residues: CASSREAGTGDEYSGANVLTF. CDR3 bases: TGTGCCAGCAGCCGAGAGGCAGGGACAGGGGATGAATACTCTGGGGCCAACGTCCTGACTTTC.

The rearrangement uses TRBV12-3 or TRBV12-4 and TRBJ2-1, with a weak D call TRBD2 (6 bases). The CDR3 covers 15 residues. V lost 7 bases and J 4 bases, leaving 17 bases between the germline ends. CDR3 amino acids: CASTDTVSGYNEQFF. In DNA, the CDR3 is TGTGCCAGCACCGATACCGTTAGCGGTTACAATGAGCAGTTCTTC.

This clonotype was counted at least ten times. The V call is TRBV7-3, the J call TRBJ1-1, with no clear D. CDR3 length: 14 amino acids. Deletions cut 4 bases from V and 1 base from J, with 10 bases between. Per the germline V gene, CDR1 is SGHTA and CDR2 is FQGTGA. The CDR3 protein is CASSSDGGNTEAFF. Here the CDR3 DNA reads TGTGCCAGCAGCTCCGACGGAGGGAACACTGAAGCTTTCTTT.

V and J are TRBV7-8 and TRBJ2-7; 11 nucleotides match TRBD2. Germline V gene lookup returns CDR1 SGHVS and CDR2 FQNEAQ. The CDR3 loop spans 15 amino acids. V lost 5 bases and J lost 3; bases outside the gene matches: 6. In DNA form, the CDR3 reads TGTGCCAGCAGCGGGGGACTAGCGGACCTCTACGAGCAGTACTTC. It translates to CASSGGLADLYEQYF.

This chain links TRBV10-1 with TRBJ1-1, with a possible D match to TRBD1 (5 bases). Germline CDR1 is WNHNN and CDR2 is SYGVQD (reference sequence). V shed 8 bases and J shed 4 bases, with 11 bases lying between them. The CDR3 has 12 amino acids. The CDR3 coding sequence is TGCGCCAGCGCTTGGGGGGTCACTGAAGCTTTCTTT. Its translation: CASAWGVTEAFF.

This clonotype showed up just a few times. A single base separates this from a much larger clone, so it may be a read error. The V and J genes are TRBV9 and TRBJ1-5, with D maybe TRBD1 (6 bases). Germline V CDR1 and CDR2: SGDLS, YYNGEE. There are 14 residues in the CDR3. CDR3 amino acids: CAGSEGGDGQPQHF. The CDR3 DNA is TGTGCCGGCAGCGAGGGGGGGGATGGTCAGCCCCAGCATTTT.

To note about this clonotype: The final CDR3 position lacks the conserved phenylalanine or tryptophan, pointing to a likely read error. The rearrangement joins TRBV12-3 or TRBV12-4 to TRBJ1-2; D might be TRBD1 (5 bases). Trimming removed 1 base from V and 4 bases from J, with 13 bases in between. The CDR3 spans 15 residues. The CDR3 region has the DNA TGTGCCAGCAGTTTAGAGGCAGGGTTGGTCTATGGCTACACCTCC. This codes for CASSLEAGLVYGYTS.

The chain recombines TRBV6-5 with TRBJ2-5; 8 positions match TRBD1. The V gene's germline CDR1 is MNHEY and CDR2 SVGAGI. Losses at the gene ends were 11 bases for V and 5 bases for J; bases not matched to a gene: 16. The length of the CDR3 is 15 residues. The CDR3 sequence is CASWDRSASGETQYF. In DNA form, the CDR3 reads TGTGCCTCCTGGGACAGGTCCGCGTCAGGGGAGACCCAGTACTTC.